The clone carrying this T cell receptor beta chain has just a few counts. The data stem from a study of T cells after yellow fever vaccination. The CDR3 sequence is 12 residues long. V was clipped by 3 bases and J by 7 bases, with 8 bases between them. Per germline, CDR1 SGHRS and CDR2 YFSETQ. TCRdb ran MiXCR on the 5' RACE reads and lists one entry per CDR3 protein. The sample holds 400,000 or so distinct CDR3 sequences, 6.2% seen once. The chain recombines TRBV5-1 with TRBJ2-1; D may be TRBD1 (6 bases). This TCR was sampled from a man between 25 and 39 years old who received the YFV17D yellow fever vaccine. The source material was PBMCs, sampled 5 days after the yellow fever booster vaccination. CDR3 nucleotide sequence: TGCGCCAGCAGCTCAGGGGAAAATGAGCAGTTCTTC. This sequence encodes CASSSGENEQFF.